The sequence of this T cell receptor beta chain was determined in a study of a mutant IDH1 vaccine in newly diagnosed glioma. Study details: Patients were started on vaccination 4-6 weeks after radiotherapy alone, or with temozolomide cycles. The treated population exhibited a male proportion of approximately 62%, a female proportion of 37.5%, and a mean age of around 40 years.

Remarks on this clone: Its specificity is unknown.

The time point was: week 35, safety follow-up. Topical imiquimod was applied with each vaccine dose, which held 300 ug of mutant IDH1 20-mer peptide. Astrocytomas found in donors were new, WHO grade 3 or 4, IDH1-mutant and ATRX-lost. The repertoire was sequenced with immunoSEQ multiplex PCR; TCRdb's copy has only in-frame clones and lacks some. Among around 31,000 clones, 81% were seen once, and the ten largest hold roughly 14%. CDR3 length equals 13 residues. Germline V gene lookup returns CDR1 ENHRY and CDR2 SYGVKD. Trimming removed 0 bases from V and 5 bases from J, with 8 bases in between. This receptor was taken from a man aged 25 to 40 with glioma. This chain joins TRBV10-3 and TRBJ2-7, with D perhaps matching TRBD2 (5 bases). The sequencing used PBMCs, collected from a glioma patient whose treatment included an IDH1 peptide vaccine. Here the CDR3 DNA reads TGTGCCATCAGTGAGTCGGACTGGGACGAGCAGTACTTC. This translates into CAISESDWDEQYF.